This T cell receptor beta chain was recovered during a study of control samples from healthy donors and cancer patients. Generated by immunoSEQ multiplex PCR, the TCRdb table keeps only in-frame clones and is missing some. The table includes fewer than 200,000 clones, around 96% detected once. Turning to this clone: An end of the junction does not agree with germline; a read error may underlie this.

CDR3 length: 14 amino acids. Germline assignment: CDR1 GTSNPN and CDR2 SVGIG (reference sequence). The J gene is TRBJ2-7, the V gene TRBV30; D ambiguous. The TCR sequence derives from a woman in her thirties in good health. The sample was blood. This CDR3 reads CAWSVSATSHEQYF. The CDR3 coding sequence is TGTGCCTGGAGTGTATCCGCCACCTCCCACGAGCAGTACTTC.